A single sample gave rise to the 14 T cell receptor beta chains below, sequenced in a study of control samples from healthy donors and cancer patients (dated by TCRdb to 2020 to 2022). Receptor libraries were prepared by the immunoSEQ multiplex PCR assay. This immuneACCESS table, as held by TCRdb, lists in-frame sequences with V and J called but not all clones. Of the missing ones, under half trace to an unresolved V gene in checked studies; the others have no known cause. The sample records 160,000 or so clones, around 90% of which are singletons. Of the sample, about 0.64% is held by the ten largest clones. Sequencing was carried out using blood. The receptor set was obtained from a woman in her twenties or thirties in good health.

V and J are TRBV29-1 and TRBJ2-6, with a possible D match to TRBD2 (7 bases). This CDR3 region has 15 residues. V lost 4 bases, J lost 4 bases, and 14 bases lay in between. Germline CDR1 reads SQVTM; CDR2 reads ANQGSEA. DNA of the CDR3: TGCAGCGTTGGATGGGGGGGGCCCGGGGCCAACGTCCTGACTTTC. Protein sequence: CSVGWGGPGANVLTF. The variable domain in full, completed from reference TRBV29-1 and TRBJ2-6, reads SAVISQKPSRDICQRGTSLTIQCQVDSQVTMMFWYRQQPGQSLTLIATANQGSEATYESGFVIDKFPISRPNLTFSTLTVSNMSPEDSSIYLCSVGWGGPGANVLTFGAGSRLTVL.

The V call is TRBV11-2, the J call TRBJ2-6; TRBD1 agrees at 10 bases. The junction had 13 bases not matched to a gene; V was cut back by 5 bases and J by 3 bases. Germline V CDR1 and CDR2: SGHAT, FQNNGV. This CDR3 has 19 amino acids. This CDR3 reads CASSPTEGTGVGGANVLTF. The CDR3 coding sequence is TGTGCCAGCAGCCCGACCGAGGGGACAGGGGTAGGTGGGGCCAACGTCCTGACTTTC.

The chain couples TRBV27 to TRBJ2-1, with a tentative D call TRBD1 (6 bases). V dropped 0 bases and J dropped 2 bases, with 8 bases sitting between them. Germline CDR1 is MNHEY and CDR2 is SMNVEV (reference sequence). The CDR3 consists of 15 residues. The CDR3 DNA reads TGTGCCAGCAGTTTATCGGGGGCACCCTACAATGAGCAGTTCTTC. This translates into CASSLSGAPYNEQFF.

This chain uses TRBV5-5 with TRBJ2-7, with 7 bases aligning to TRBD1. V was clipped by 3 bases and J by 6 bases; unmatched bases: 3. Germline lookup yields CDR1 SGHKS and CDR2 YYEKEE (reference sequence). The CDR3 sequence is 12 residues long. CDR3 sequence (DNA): TGTGCCAGCAGCTCCTACAGGGGCGAGCAGTACTTC. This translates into CASSSYRGEQYF.

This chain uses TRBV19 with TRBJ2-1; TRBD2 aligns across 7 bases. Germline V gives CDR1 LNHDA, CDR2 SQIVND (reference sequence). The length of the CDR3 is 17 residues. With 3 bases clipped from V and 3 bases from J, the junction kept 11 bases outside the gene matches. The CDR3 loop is CASSMGWASGNYNEQFF. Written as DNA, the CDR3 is TGTGCCAGTAGTATGGGATGGGCGAGCGGGAACTACAATGAGCAGTTCTTC.

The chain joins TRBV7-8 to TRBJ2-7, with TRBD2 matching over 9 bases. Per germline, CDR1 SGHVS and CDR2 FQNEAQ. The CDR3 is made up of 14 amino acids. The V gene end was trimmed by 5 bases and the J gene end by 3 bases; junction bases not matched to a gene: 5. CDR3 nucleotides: TGTGCCAGCAGCGCCCTAGCGGGAATCTACGAGCAGTACTTC. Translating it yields CASSALAGIYEQYF.

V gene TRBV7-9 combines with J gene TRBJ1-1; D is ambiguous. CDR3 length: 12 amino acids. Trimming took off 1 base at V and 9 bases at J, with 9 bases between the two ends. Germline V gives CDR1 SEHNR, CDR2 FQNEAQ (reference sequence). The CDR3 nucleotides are TGTGCCAGCAGCTTAGTAGGGAGTCAAGCTTTCTTT. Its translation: CASSLVGSQAFF. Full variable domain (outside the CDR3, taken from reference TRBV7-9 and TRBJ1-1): DTGVSQNPRHKITKRGQNVTFRCDPISEHNRLYWYRQTLGQGPEFLTYFQNEAQLEKSRLLSDRFSAERPKGSFSTLEIQRTEQGDSAMYLCASSLVGSQAFFGQGTRLTVV.

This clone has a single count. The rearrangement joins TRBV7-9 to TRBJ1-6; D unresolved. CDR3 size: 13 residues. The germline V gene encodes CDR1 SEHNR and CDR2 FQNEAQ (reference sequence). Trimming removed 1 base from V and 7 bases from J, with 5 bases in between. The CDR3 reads CASSLVENSPLHF. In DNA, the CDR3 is TGTGCCAGCAGCTTAGTGGAGAATTCACCCCTCCACTTT.

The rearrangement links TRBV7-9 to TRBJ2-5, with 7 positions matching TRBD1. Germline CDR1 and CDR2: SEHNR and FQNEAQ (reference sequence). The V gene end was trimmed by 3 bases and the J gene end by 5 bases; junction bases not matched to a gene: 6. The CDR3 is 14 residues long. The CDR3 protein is CASSFLGGRETQYF. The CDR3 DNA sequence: TGTGCCAGCAGCTTTTTAGGGGGCAGGGAGACCCAGTACTTC.

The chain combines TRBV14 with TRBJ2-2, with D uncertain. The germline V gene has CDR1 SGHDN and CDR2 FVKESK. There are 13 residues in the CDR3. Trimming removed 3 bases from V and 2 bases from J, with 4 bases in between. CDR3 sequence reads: CASSQLNTGELFF. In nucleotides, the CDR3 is TGTGCCAGCAGCCAGTTAAACACCGGGGAGCTGTTTTTT.

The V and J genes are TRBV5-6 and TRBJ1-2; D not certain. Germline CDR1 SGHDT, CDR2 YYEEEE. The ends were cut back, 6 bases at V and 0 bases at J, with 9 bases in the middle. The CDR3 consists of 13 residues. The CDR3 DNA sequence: TGTGCCAGCACCACTCTAGCTAACTATGGCTACACCTTC. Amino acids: CASTTLANYGYTF.

CDR3 sequence (DNA): TGTGCCAGCATGAAGGGGGCGCTTGGCTACACCTTC. It translates to CASMKGALGYTF. J is TRBJ1-2 and V is TRBV28, with TRBD1 identical over 7 bases. The CDR3 is made up of 12 amino acids. The J segment lost 7 bases and the V segment lost 7 bases, leaving 6 bases of the junction unmatched. Germline V gene data show CDR1 as MDHEN and CDR2 as SYDVKM.

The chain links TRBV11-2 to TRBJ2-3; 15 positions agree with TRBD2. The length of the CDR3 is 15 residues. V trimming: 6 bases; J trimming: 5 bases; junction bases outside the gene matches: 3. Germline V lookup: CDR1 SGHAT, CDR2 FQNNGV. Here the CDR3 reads CASRGLAGGVDTQYF. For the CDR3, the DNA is TGTGCCAGCAGAGGACTAGCGGGAGGGGTAGATACGCAGTATTTT.

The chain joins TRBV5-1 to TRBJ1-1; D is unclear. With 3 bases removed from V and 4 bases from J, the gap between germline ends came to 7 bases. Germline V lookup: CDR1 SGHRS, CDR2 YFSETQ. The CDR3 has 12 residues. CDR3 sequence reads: CASSSAGTEAFF. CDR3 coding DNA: TGCGCCAGCAGCTCGGCGGGCACTGAAGCTTTCTTT.